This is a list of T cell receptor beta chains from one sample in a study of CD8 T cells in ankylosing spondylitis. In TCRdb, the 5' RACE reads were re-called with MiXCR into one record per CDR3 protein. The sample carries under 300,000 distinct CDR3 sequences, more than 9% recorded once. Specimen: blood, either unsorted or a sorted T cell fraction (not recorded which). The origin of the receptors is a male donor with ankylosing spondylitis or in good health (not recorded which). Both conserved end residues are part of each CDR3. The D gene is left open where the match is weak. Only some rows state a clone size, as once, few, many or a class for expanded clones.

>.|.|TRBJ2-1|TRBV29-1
CSVGTNNEQFF
TGCAGCGTTGGGACGAACAATGAGCAGTTCTTC
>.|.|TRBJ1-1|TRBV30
CAGKLFGMVNTEAFF
TGTGCCGGGAAACTGTTCGGGATGGTGAACACTGAAGCTTTCTTT
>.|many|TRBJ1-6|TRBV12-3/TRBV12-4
CASSMTRLGYSPLHF
TGTGCCAGCAGTATGACCAGGTTAGGGTATTCACCCCTCCACTTT
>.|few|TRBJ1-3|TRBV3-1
CASSPESSGNTIYF
TGTGCCAGCAGCCCGGAAAGTTCTGGAAACACCATATATTTT
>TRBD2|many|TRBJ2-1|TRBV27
CASSLIAGLSYNEQFF
TGTGCCAGCAGTTTAATAGCGGGACTCTCCTACAATGAGCAGTTCTTC
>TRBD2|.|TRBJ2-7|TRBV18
CASSIGLAGYEQYF
TGTGCCAGCTCAATCGGACTAGCGGGATACGAGCAGTACTTC
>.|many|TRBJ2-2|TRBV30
CAWHAFTNTGELFF
TGTGCCTGGCACGCGTTCACGAACACCGGGGAGCTGTTTTTT
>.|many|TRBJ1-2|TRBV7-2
CASSLGGYNYGYTF
TGTGCCAGCAGCTTAGGGGGGTACAACTATGGCTACACCTTC
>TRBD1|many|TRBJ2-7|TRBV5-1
CASSFGQGVIEQYF
TGCGCCAGCAGCTTCGGACAGGGGGTGATCGAGCAGTACTTC
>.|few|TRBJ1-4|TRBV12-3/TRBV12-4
CASSSEGLEEKLFF
TGTGCCAGCAGTTCCGAGGGGCTGGAGGAAAAACTGTTTTTT
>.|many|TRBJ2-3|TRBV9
CASSSLRSADTQYF
TGTGCCAGCAGCTCCCTACGGAGCGCAGATACGCAGTATTTT
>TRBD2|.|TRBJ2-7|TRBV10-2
CASSVTSVFSYEQYF
TGCGCCAGCAGTGTTACTAGCGTCTTCTCCTACGAGCAGTACTTC
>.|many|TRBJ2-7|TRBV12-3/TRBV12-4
CASSLEGAVNEQYF
TGTGCCAGCAGTTTGGAGGGGGCTGTAAACGAGCAGTACTTC
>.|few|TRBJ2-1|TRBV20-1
CSASYGKPYNEQFF
TGCAGTGCTAGCTACGGGAAGCCCTACAATGAGCAGTTCTTC
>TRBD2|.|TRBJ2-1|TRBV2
CASERSGRASDEQFF
TGTGCCAGTGAGAGGAGCGGGAGGGCGTCCGATGAGCAGTTCTTC
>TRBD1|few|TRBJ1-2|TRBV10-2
CASSLDRGHGYTF
TGCGCCAGCAGTCTGGACAGGGGTCATGGCTACACCTTC
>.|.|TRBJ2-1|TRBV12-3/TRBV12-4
CASSRSGNEQLF
TGTGCCAGCAGTAGGAGCGGAAATGAGCAGCTCTTC
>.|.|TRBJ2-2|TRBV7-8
CASRGLMNTGELFF
TGTGCCAGCCGGGGTCTAATGAACACCGGGGAGCTGTTTTTT
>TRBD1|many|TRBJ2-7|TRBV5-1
CASAWGQGSWEQYF
TGCGCCAGCGCATGGGGACAGGGGTCGTGGGAGCAGTACTTC
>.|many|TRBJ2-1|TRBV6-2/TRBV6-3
CASTYRGPTLNNEQFF
TGTGCCAGCACCTACCGAGGGCCGACCCTTAACAATGAGCAGTTCTTC
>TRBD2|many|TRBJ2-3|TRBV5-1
CASSIGLAGKSYF
TGCGCCAGCAGCATAGGACTAGCGGGAAAAAGTTATTTT
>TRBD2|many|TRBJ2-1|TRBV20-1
CMVTSGNNEQFF
TGCATGGTAACTAGCGGTAACAATGAGCAGTTCTTC
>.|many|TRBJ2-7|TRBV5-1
CASSFSAWRTVTYEQYF
TGCGCCAGCAGCTTTAGTGCCTGGAGGACAGTAACCTACGAGCAGTACTTC
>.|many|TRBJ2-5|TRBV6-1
CASRPWGQETQYF
TGTGCCAGCAGACCCTGGGGCCAAGAGACCCAGTACTTC
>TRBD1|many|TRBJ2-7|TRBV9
CASSRGQAPYEQYF
TGTGCCAGCAGCCGGGGACAGGCCCCCTACGAGCAGTACTTC
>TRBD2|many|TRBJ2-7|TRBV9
CASSEGTSGPYEQYF
TGTGCCAGCAGCGAGGGGACTAGCGGGCCTTACGAGCAGTACTTC
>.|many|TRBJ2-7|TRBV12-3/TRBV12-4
CASSPGRPGEQYF
TGTGCCAGCAGTCCGGGACGCCCTGGGGAGCAGTACTTC
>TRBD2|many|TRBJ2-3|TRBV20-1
CSAGLAADTQYF
TGCAGTGCAGGACTAGCGGCAGATACGCAGTATTTT
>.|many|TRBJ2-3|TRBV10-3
CAISAKSDTQYF
TGTGCCATCAGCGCTAAATCAGATACGCAGTATTTT
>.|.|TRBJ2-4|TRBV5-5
CASSPGHTKNIQYF
TGTGCCAGCAGCCCGGGACACACCAAAAACATTCAGTACTTC
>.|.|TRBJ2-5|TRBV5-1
CASSLGQVGETQYF
TGCGCCAGCAGCTTGGGGCAGGTCGGGGAGACCCAGTACTTC
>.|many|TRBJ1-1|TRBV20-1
CSASQGNTEAFF
TGCAGTGCTAGTCAGGGGAACACTGAAGCTTTCTTT